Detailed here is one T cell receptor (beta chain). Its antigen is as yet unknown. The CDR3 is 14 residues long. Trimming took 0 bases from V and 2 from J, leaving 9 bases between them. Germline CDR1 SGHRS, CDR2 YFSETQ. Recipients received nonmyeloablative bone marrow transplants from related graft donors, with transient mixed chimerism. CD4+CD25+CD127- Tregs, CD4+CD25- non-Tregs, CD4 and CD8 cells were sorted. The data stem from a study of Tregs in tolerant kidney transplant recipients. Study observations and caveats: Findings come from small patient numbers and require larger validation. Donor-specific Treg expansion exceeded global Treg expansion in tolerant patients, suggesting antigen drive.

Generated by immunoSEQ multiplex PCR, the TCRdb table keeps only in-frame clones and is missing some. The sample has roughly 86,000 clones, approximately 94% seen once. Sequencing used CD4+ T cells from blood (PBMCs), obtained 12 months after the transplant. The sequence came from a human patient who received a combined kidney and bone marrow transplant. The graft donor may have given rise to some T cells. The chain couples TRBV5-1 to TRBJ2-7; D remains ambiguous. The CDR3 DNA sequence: TGCGCCAGCAGCTTGGGGTCGCAGGCCTACGAGCAGTACTTC. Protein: CASSLGSQAYEQYF.